This section outlines one TCR beta chain sequence together with its context. The data derive from a study of cytomegalovirus exposure and HLA in healthy donors. The V and J ends lost 3 bases and 1 base respectively, with 12 bases between them. Germline V gene data show CDR1 as SNHLY and CDR2 as FYNNEI. The CDR3 length is 15 residues. Here immunoSEQ multiplex PCR was the method, and the copy in TCRdb shows in-frame clones only, minus some. The sample records about 120,000 clones, around 90% being singletons. V is TRBV2 and J is TRBJ1-1; no clear D gene. The sequenced material came from PBMCs. This TCR came from a woman aged 18-35 years in good health and CMV-seronegative. CDR3 coding DNA: TGTGCCAGCAGTGATCGTGGAGCAGAGAACACTGAAGCTTTCTTT. Translating gives CASSDRGAENTEAFF.